The 9 T cell receptor beta chains in this list originate from one sample, sequenced in a study of blood T cells in healthy people across ages. Using a J-beta primer mix together with a sample-barcoded 5' primer, a second PCR was run for about 6 to 12 cycles. TCRdb reanalysed the 5' RACE reads using MiXCR and keeps one entry per CDR3 protein. The repertoire holds more than 1 million distinct CDR3 sequences, with 40% to 45% as singletons. Sequencing was performed on blood. The receptors were gathered from a woman between 55 and 75 years old in good health.

The table lists this clonotype with many counts. At one of its ends the junction is not consistent with the germline gene, which may arise from a read error. The chain combines TRBV6-5 with TRBJ2-1; D is ambiguous. The CDR3 spans 12 residues. Germline assignment: CDR1 MNHEY and CDR2 SVGAGI. The CDR3 sequence: CASSYSGGEQFF. The CDR3 DNA reads as TGTGCCAGCAGCTACTCGGGCGGCGAGCAGTTCTTC.

The genes are TRBV20-1 and TRBJ2-3, with 10 bases aligning to TRBD1. CDR1 is DFQATT and CDR2 is SNEGSKA in the germline V gene (reference sequence). V was clipped by 2 bases and J by 5 bases; unmatched bases: 4. The length of the CDR3 is 14 residues. The chain's CDR3 is CSARSGTGEDTQYF. CDR3 sequence (DNA): TGCAGTGCTAGATCCGGGACAGGGGAAGATACGCAGTATTTT.

The V and J genes are TRBV5-1 and TRBJ1-5, with TRBD1 as a possible D gene (5 bases). The CDR3 contains 14 residues. V dropped 4 bases and J dropped 6 bases, with 14 bases sitting between them. Germline CDR1 SGHRS, CDR2 YFSETQ. The CDR3 region has the DNA TGCGCCAGCAGCCCCGACGGGGGTTCTCAGCCCCAGCATTTT. The encoded protein is CASSPDGGSQPQHF.

Only a few counts were recorded for this clonotype. The chain couples TRBV28 to TRBJ2-5; 7 nucleotides agree with TRBD2. The CDR3 totals 14 residues. The V gene's germline CDR1 is MDHEN and CDR2 SYDVKM. Trimming at V came to 6 bases and at J to 4 bases, leaving 8 bases not matched to a gene. CDR3 region: CASSLRGETETQYF. In DNA form, the CDR3 reads TGTGCCAGCAGCCTTCGGGGGGAGACAGAGACCCAGTACTTC.

This clonotype has just a few counts. The V and J genes are TRBV9 and TRBJ2-5, with TRBD1 identical over 8 bases. The assigned J gene may be wrong: the sequence end matches TRBJ2-7 better. Germline-derived CDR1 and CDR2 are SGDLS and YYNGEE. The CDR3 covers 14 residues. Written as DNA, the CDR3 is TGTGCCAGCAGCGCCCGGACAGGGTTATACGAGCAGTACTTC. Protein product: CASSARTGLYEQYF.

This clonotype appeared many times. This chain connects TRBV20-1 to TRBJ2-3, with TRBD2 matching over 13 bases. After removal of 3 bases from V and 3 bases from J, the junction contained 0 bases not matched to a gene. CDR1 is DFQATT, CDR2 SNEGSKA, per germline (reference sequence). This CDR3 is 14 amino acids long. The CDR3 DNA follows: TGCAGTGCTAGGACTAGCGGGAGGACAGATACGCAGTATTTT. Translated: CSARTSGRTDTQYF.

On this clonotype: An end of the junction does not agree with germline; a read error may underlie this. This chain links TRBV20-1 with TRBJ2-5; possible D gene TRBD2, 5 bases. CDR3 length equals 14 residues. Per the germline V gene, CDR1 is DFQATT and CDR2 is SNEGSKA (reference sequence). The CDR3 DNA reads TGCAGTGCTGGAGATGAGGGCGGGCTGGAGACCCAGTACTTC. It translates to CSAGDEGGLETQYF.

This chain links TRBV11-2 with TRBJ2-7; 16 nucleotides line up with TRBD2. The DNA end is a closer match to TRBJ2-5, so the J assignment may be wrong. This CDR3 contains 17 residues. The germline V gene has CDR1 SGHAT and CDR2 FQNNGV. The CDR3 region has the DNA TGTGCCAGCAGCTTAGAGGGACTAGCGGGAGGGTCAGAGACCCAGTACTTC. It codes for CASSLEGLAGGSETQYF.

CDR3 bases: TGCAGTGCTAGAGGGGACAGCCTGGGCACCATATATTTT. This encodes CSARGDSLGTIYF. The chain couples TRBV20-1 to TRBJ1-3; 7 nucleotides align to TRBD1. V was pared by 1 base and J by 9 bases, with 6 bases of the junction left unmatched. The germline V gene has CDR1 DFQATT and CDR2 SNEGSKA (reference sequence). The CDR3 loop spans 13 amino acids.